This is a list of T cell receptor beta chains from one sample in a study of beta chain features in type 1 diabetes. The protocol was immunoSEQ multiplex PCR, while the TCRdb copy is restricted to in-frame clones and leaves out a portion. The data show 120,000 to 150,000 clones, with 48% seen just once and roughly 0.43% held by the top ten. The specimen was Tregs from blood. The receptors shown here come from a man between 18 and 29 years old in good health. Each CDR3 is given with its conserved first and last residue. A D gene is named only where the DNA matches it firmly. Clone size is stated in some rows and not others, as once, few, many or a class when expanded.

V	D	size	J	DNA	CDR3
TRBV7-2	TRBD2	.	TRBJ2-3	TGTGCCAGCAGCTTAGCCCCTAGCGGGGGACCAGATACGCAGTATTTT	CASSLAPSGGPDTQYF
TRBV7-4	TRBD1	once	TRBJ2-3	TGTGCCAGCAGCACAGGGGCCTTGAAGGGCACAGATACGCAGTATTTT	CASSTGALKGTDTQYF
TRBV2	.	.	TRBJ1-1	TGTGCCAGCACCACACAAGTGAACACTGAAGCTTTCTTT	CASTTQVNTEAFF
TRBV2	.	.	TRBJ1-5	TGTGCCAGCAGCGCAGGGTTAGGAAATCAGCCCCAGCATTTT	CASSAGLGNQPQHF
TRBV6-4	TRBD2	few	TRBJ2-3	TGTGCCAGCAGTGACTCGAATCGGGGGGGCACAGATACGCAGTATTTT	CASSDSNRGGTDTQYF
TRBV11-2	.	few	TRBJ1-5	TGTGCCAGCAGCCCAACAGGGCGCAATCAGCCCCAGCATTTT	CASSPTGRNQPQHF
TRBV5-1	.	few	TRBJ2-7	TGCGCCAGCAGCTCCGCTACAGGGAACGAGCAGTACTTC	CASSSATGNEQYF
TRBV27	TRBD1	.	TRBJ1-2	TGTGCCAGCAGTAAGCGACAGGGGCCGGTCTATGGCTACACCTTC	CASSKRQGPVYGYTF
TRBV28	TRBD1	few	TRBJ1-2	TGTGCCAGCAGCCCTACAGCTATGGACAGGGTGAATGGCTACACCTTC	CASSPTAMDRVNGYTF
TRBV5-4	.	once	TRBJ1-2	TGTGCCAGCAGCTTGGACAGGGACTATGGCTACACCTTC	CASSLDRDYGYTF
TRBV28	.	.	TRBJ1-2	TGTGCCAGCACCGTGGGGGGGATCAACTATGGCTACACCTTC	CASTVGGINYGYTF
TRBV29-1	TRBD1	once	TRBJ1-1	TGCAGCGTCTCAGGACAGGGAGGAGGGACTGAAGCTTTCTTT	CSVSGQGGGTEAFF
TRBV28	.	few	TRBJ2-1	TGTGCCAGCATCAGGGGCGGGGGAGCCCATGAGCAGTTCTTC	CASIRGGGAHEQFF
TRBV5-1	.	.	TRBJ2-2	TGCGCCAGCAGCTTGACGACGGGGAAGGCCGGGGAGCTGTTTTTT	CASSLTTGKAGELFF
TRBV6-6	.	.	TRBJ2-7	TGTGCCAGCTGGAGGGGGGGCATATCCGAGCAGTACTTC	CASWRGGISEQYF
TRBV9	.	.	TRBJ2-7	TGTGCCAGCAGCGGGCGACAAAACTACGAGCAGTACTTC	CASSGRQNYEQYF
TRBV23-1	TRBD1	.	TRBJ1-1	TGCGCCAGCAGTCAATCCCGGGACAGGGAGAACACTGAAGCTTTCTTT	CASSQSRDRENTEAFF
TRBV4-3	.	few	TRBJ2-7	TGCGCCAGCAGCCTTACGGATCGGGGATACGAGCAGTACTTC	CASSLTDRGYEQYF
TRBV5-1	TRBD1	.	TRBJ2-5	TGCGCCAGCAACACAGGGGGCAGGGGAGAGACCCAGTACTTC	CASNTGGRGETQYF
TRBV29-1	.	few	TRBJ1-5	TGCAGCGCCAGGGACACCAATAGCAATCAGCCCCAGCATTTT	CSARDTNSNQPQHF
TRBV11-2	TRBD1	few	TRBJ2-3	TGTGCCAGCAGCTTAGGGCCGACAGGGGTGCTTGGCACAGATACGCAGTATTTT	CASSLGPTGVLGTDTQYF
TRBV5-4	TRBD1	.	TRBJ2-1	TGTGCCAGCAGCCCCGGGACAGCAGACTACAATGAGCAGTTCTTC	CASSPGTADYNEQFF